Below, 24 T cell receptor beta chains from the same sample are listed, as sequenced in a study of response to subunit inactivated influenza vaccine. TCRdb reprocessed the RT-PCR reads via MiXCR and lists one record per CDR3 protein. The sample comprises about 650,000 distinct CDR3 sequences, 15% to 18% of which are singletons, and roughly 10% rests with the top ten. The source material was PBMCs from blood, sampled about 11 days after vaccination. The receptors were gathered from a man aged 50-60 years who received an inactivated influenza vaccine.

The chain is built from TRBV5-1 and TRBJ1-2; TRBD1 agrees at 9 bases. This CDR3 contains 14 residues. Germline V CDR1 and CDR2: SGHRS, YFSETQ. J was trimmed by 4 bases and V by 3 bases; bases with no gene match: 4. The CDR3 DNA is TGCGCCAGCAGCTCGGGACAGGGACCCTATGGCTACACCTTC. Residues: CASSSGQGPYGYTF. Full variable domain (remainder filled in from reference TRBV5-1 and TRBJ1-2): KAGVTQTPRYLIKTRGQQVTLSCSPISGHRSVSWYQQTPGQGLQFLFEYFSETQRNKGNFPGRFSGRQFSNSRSEMNVSTLELGDSALYLCASSSGQGPYGYTFGSGTRLTVV.

This clonotype occurred a few times. The chain combines TRBV11-2 with TRBJ2-7, with a weak D call TRBD2 (6 bases). CDR1 and CDR2 from the germline V gene are SGHAT and FQNNGV. V dropped 4 bases and J dropped 6 bases, with 19 bases sitting between them. This CDR3 has 15 residues. The CDR3 region is CASSSSDSGLREQYF. The DNA of the CDR3 is TGTGCCAGCAGCTCCTCGGATAGCGGACTACGCGAGCAGTACTTC.

J is TRBJ2-2 and V is TRBV11-2; D is unclear. The CDR3 spans 14 residues. Trimming cost V 3 bases and J 5 bases, with 10 bases left between them. Germline CDR1 reads SGHAT; CDR2 reads FQNNGV. The CDR3 DNA reads as TGTGCCAGCAGCTTTACCACGGATACCGGGGAGCTGTTTTTT. Protein: CASSFTTDTGELFF.

The chain couples TRBV9 to TRBJ2-5, with 9 nucleotides matching TRBD2. Germline CDR1 and CDR2: SGDLS and YYNGEE. J lost 9 bases, V lost 0 bases, and 12 bases had no gene match. There are 16 residues in the CDR3. This CDR3 is CASSVGSSGSGAAQYF. The DNA of the CDR3 is TGTGCCAGCAGCGTAGGGAGTAGCGGGAGTGGGGCGGCCCAGTACTTC.

This clonotype was detected once. V gene TRBV15 combines with J gene TRBJ2-4; TRBD1 matches at 8 bases. V gave up 4 bases and J gave up 2 bases; unmatched junction bases: 13. Germline V gene data show CDR1 as LNHNV and CDR2 as YYDKDF (reference sequence). The CDR3 is 18 amino acids. The CDR3 coding sequence is TGTGCCACCAGCATCCCCGGGACAGGAGGAATTACCAAAAACATTCAGTACTTC. Translated, it gives CATSIPGTGGITKNIQYF. Combining the CDR3 with reference TRBV15 and TRBJ2-4 gives the whole variable domain DAMVIQNPRYQVTQFGKPVTLSCSQTLNHNVMYWYQQKSSQAPKLLFHYYDKDFNNEADTPDNFQSRRPNTSFCFLDIRSPGLGDTAMYLCATSIPGTGGITKNIQYFGAGTRLSVL.

This clonotype showed up just a few times. This chain uses TRBV4-3 with TRBJ2-1; a weak D match, TRBD1 (6 bases). Trimming took off 5 bases at V and 3 bases at J, with 17 bases between the two ends. CDR1 is LGHNA and CDR2 is YSLEER in the germline V gene. The CDR3 length is 16 residues. As DNA, the CDR3 is TGCGCCAGCAGCGTCAATCCGACAGGACGCTACAATGAGCAGTTCTTC. Protein: CASSVNPTGRYNEQFF.

This clonotype was counted a few times. This chain connects TRBV2 to TRBJ2-2; 8 bases are shared with TRBD1. The V and J ends lost 3 bases and 0 bases, in that order; junction bases with no gene match: 9. The CDR3 covers 18 residues. CDR1 and CDR2 (germline): SNHLY, FYNNEI. The CDR3 nucleotides are TGTGCCAGCAGTGATCGGCAGGGGGCCTATGCGAACACCGGGGAGCTGTTTTTT. Its protein is CASSDRQGAYANTGELFF.

This clonotype was seen a few times. The gene calls are TRBV29-1 and TRBJ1-1, with D perhaps matching TRBD1 (6 bases). From germline, CDR1 is SQVTM and CDR2 ANQGSEA. V lost 6 bases to trimming and J lost 0 bases, with 26 bases between them. The CDR3 spans 18 residues. CDR3 DNA sequence: TGCAGCGTCCGACCGTACAGGGAACGAACCCAATTGAACACTGAAGCTTTCTTT. This codes for CSVRPYRERTQLNTEAFF.

The chain recombines TRBV7-9 with TRBJ1-1; D call uncertain. The CDR3 runs to 15 residues. Trimming cost V 3 bases and J 0 bases, with 11 bases left between them. Germline loops: CDR1 SEHNR, CDR2 FQNEAQ (reference sequence). CDR3 residues: CASSFSSGVNTEAFF. In DNA, the CDR3 is TGTGCCAGCAGCTTTTCTTCCGGGGTGAACACTGAAGCTTTCTTT.

This clonotype was observed a handful of times. The rearrangement joins TRBV7-2 to TRBJ1-1; the match to TRBD1 covers 7 bases. This CDR3 spans 13 amino acids. V was pared by 5 bases and J by 3 bases, with 3 bases of the junction left unmatched. CDR1 is SGHTA and CDR2 is FQGNSA in the germline V gene. The CDR3 nucleotides read TGTGCCAGCAGCACAGGGGCGGACACTGAAGCTTTCTTT. This encodes CASSTGADTEAFF.

A few counts support this clonotype. The V gene is TRBV29-1, the J gene TRBJ2-7; 9 bases match TRBD1. Unmatched junction bases numbered 8, after V lost 4 bases and J lost 4 bases. The length of the CDR3 is 14 residues. Germline V gene lookup returns CDR1 SQVTM and CDR2 ANQGSEA. The CDR3 sequence is CSVVPGQGHYEQYF. CDR3 coding DNA: TGCAGCGTTGTACCGGGACAGGGACATTACGAGCAGTACTTC.

The rearrangement links TRBV29-1 to TRBJ1-4; D gene uncertain. This CDR3 region has 12 residues. V was trimmed by 5 bases and J by 6 bases, leaving 10 bases between them. The germline V gene encodes CDR1 SQVTM and CDR2 ANQGSEA. CDR3 in amino acids: CSVRESDEKLFF. The CDR3 DNA reads TGCAGCGTTCGAGAGTCGGATGAAAAACTGTTTTTT.

There are a few counts of this clonotype. The gene calls are TRBV6-1 and TRBJ2-3; D remains unclear. This CDR3 spans 17 amino acids. Germline V gene sequence: CDR1 MNHNS, CDR2 SASEGT. The V end lost 5 bases, the J end lost 1 base, and 19 bases lay between the germline ends. The CDR3 nucleotides are TGTGCCAGCAGTCCCGTGAGGTCGCGGATAGGCACAGATACGCAGTATTTT. As protein: CASSPVRSRIGTDTQYF.

The chain couples TRBV7-8 to TRBJ1-3, with unresolved D. The CDR3 runs 15 residues. Germline V gene sequence: CDR1 SGHVS, CDR2 FQNEAQ. The ends were cut back, 5 bases at V and 2 bases at J, with 13 bases in the middle. CDR3 loop: CASSPASFAGNTIYF. CDR3 in DNA: TGTGCCAGCAGCCCTGCATCTTTTGCTGGAAACACCATATATTTT.

This clonotype was counted a few times. The rearrangement uses TRBV2 and TRBJ1-3; D perhaps matches TRBD1 (5 bases). The CDR3 is 14 amino acids. Trimming removed 2 bases from V and 5 bases from J, with 10 bases in between. The germline CDR1 and CDR2 sequences are SNHLY and FYNNEI. CDR3 amino acids: CASSEQGERNTIYF. In DNA, the CDR3 is TGTGCCAGCAGTGAACAAGGGGAGAGAAACACCATATATTTT.

This clonotype was picked up a small number of times. This chain uses TRBV6-1 with TRBJ1-4; TRBD1 might be the D (6 bases). The CDR3 runs 14 residues. Looked up from germline, CDR1 is MNHNS and CDR2 is SASEGT. Trimming removed 5 bases from V and 7 bases from J, with 14 bases in between. The CDR3 spells CASSTRTVGEKLFF. The CDR3, as DNA: TGTGCCAGCAGTACACGGACAGTAGGTGAAAAACTGTTTTTT.

This clonotype was observed a few times. The V and J genes are TRBV4-3 and TRBJ1-4; D perhaps matches TRBD1 (5 bases). CDR1 LGHNA and CDR2 YSLEER come from the germline V gene. The CDR3 has 16 residues. The V gene lost 0 bases and the J gene lost 7 bases, with 15 bases spanning the gap. Here the CDR3 reads CASSQEFGAGGEKLFF. DNA for the CDR3: TGCGCCAGCAGCCAAGAGTTCGGGGCAGGTGGTGAAAAACTGTTTTTT.

This clonotype was seen ten or more times. This rearrangement joins TRBV7-9 to TRBJ2-1; 9 nucleotides line up with TRBD2. The V and J ends lost 3 bases and 6 bases, in that order; junction bases with no gene match: 3. Germline CDR1 and CDR2: SEHNR and FQNEAQ (reference sequence). The CDR3 is 14 residues long. CDR3 in DNA: TGTGCCAGCAGCTTCGGACTAGCGACCAATGAGCAGTTCTTC. It encodes CASSFGLATNEQFF.

In this sample, this clonotype turned up a few times. Just one base apart from a much larger clone, this may be a read error. The V gene is TRBV5-6, the J gene TRBJ2-7; a possible D gene is TRBD1 (5 bases). The CDR3 runs to 13 residues. CDR1 is SGHDT, CDR2 YYEEEE, per germline. The V gene lost 1 base and the J gene lost 2 bases, with 7 bases spanning the gap. In DNA form, the CDR3 reads TGTGCCAGCAGCTTGAAAGGGGCCTACGAGCAGTACTTC. This sequence encodes CASSLKGAYEQYF.

The sample holds a few counts of this clonotype. J is TRBJ2-1 and V is TRBV9; 7 bases are shared with TRBD1. CDR1 and CDR2 from the germline V gene are SGDLS and YYNGEE. This CDR3 contains 15 residues. Germline trimming cut 0 bases from V and 3 bases from J; bases unmatched to any gene: 3. The CDR3 bases are TGTGCCAGCAGCGTAGGACAGGGAGTCTACAATGAGCAGTTCTTC. Encoded protein: CASSVGQGVYNEQFF.

This clonotype was found many times. V usage is TRBV24-1 and J usage is TRBJ2-7; D perhaps matches TRBD2 (6 bases). Trimming took off 5 bases at V and 7 bases at J, with 11 bases between the two ends. The germline gives CDR1 KGHDR, CDR2 SFDVKD. The CDR3 loop spans 12 amino acids. CDR3 nucleotide sequence: TGTGCCACCAGTGCCGGGGGATGGGAGCAGTACTTC. Translated: CATSAGGWEQYF.

The chain combines TRBV7-9 with TRBJ2-7; no definite D call. V was trimmed by 3 bases and J by 2 bases, leaving 8 bases between them. Germline V gene sequence: CDR1 SEHNR, CDR2 FQNEAQ (reference sequence). CDR3 length: 13 residues. CDR3 loop: CASSFSEPYEQYF. CDR3 DNA sequence: TGTGCCAGCAGCTTTTCGGAGCCCTACGAGCAGTACTTC.

This clonotype was counted at least ten times. The J gene is TRBJ2-2, the V gene TRBV19; weak D call: TRBD1 (6 bases). The CDR3 is 12 residues long. The V end lost 9 bases, the J end lost 7 bases, and 12 bases lay between the germline ends. Germline-derived CDR1 and CDR2 are LNHDA and SQIVND (reference sequence). The CDR3 sequence: CASSNRVGELFF. The CDR3 nucleotides are TGTGCCAGCAGCAACAGGGTCGGGGAGCTGTTTTTT. Full variable domain (remainder filled in from reference TRBV19 and TRBJ2-2): DGGITQSPKYLFRKEGQNVTLSCEQNLNHDAMYWYRQDPGQGLRLIYYSQIVNDFQKGDIAEGYSVSREKKESFPLTVTSAQKNPTAFYLCASSNRVGELFFGEGSRLTVL.

A few counts support this clonotype. The V gene is TRBV11-2, the J gene TRBJ2-7; the D gene is possibly TRBD2 (6 bases). CDR1 is SGHAT, CDR2 FQNNGV, per germline. The CDR3 is 15 amino acids. V dropped 0 bases and J dropped 3 bases, with 12 bases sitting between them. CDR3 region: CASSLETGSLYEQYF. In nucleotides, the CDR3 is TGTGCCAGCAGCTTAGAAACCGGGAGCCTCTACGAGCAGTACTTC.